This T cell receptor beta chain originates from a study of Ad26.COV2.S vaccination and SARS-CoV-2 variants. Study conclusions and caveats: Spike-specific TCR breadth ran higher among vaccine recipients than placebo recipients. The authors reported substantial breadth in spike-specific CD8+ and CD4+ T cell responses after vaccination.

Specified treatment: around 19 received Ad26.COV2.S at low or high dose, single or two shots; about 5 received placebo; per-sample allocation not given. Vaccine and placebo recipients were sampled on day 63 after the first injection. Vaccine was an Ad26 vector expressing Wuhan-strain SARS-CoV-2 spike. CDR1 is SGHTA and CDR2 is FQGNSA in the germline V gene. V was shortened by 3 bases and J by 4 bases, with 11 bases between the two germline ends. CDR3 size: 14 residues. This clone was seen a single time. Its antigen remains unidentified. This table comes from immunoSEQ multiplex PCR, and its TCRdb copy is limited to in-frame clones, with some not included. The profile shows about 400,000 clones, around 92% of them singletons.

This chain links TRBV7-2 with TRBJ2-3, with a possible D match to TRBD1 (6 bases). The source is a person between 18 and 65 years old who received the Ad26.COV2.S COVID-19 vaccine or a placebo. The specimen was peripheral blood, collected in a trial of Ad26.COV2.S vaccine versus placebo. The CDR3 spells CASSFQGLADTQYF. The CDR3 DNA reads TGTGCCAGCAGCTTTCAGGGGTTGGCAGATACGCAGTATTTT.